These 28 T cell receptor beta chains originate from one sample sequenced in a study of Ad26.COV2.S vaccination and SARS-CoV-2 variants (dated by TCRdb to about 2021). Preparation of the library involved the immunoSEQ multiplex PCR assay. The source is immuneACCESS, and TCRdb retained only in-frame sequences with V and J called. Part of the clones is not carried over; for the studies checked, unresolved V genes explain less than half of this, and the remainder is unexplained. The sample table contains roughly 350,000 clones; only one count was recorded for 65% to 90% of them. The ten most abundant clones make up around 10% of the sample. This specimen's treatment or condition label, per the study, means: 15 to 20 received Ad26.COV2.S at low or high dose, single or two shots; about 5 received placebo; per-sample allocation not given. Repertoires of vaccine and placebo recipients were sequenced from samples collected on day 63 after the first injection.

This material consisted of peripheral blood, taken in a trial of Ad26.COV2.S vaccine versus placebo. The receptors here all came from a person aged 18-60 years who received the Ad26.COV2.S COVID-19 vaccine or a placebo.

The CDR3 here is CASSLSVGATYNEQFF. CDR3 in DNA: TGTGCCAGCAGTTTATCGGTGGGTGCCACCTACAATGAGCAGTTCTTC. The J gene is TRBJ2-1, the V gene TRBV27; D unclear. V was clipped by 0 bases and J by 2 bases, with 11 bases between them. The CDR3 sequence is 16 residues long. Germline CDR1 is MNHEY and CDR2 is SMNVEV (reference sequence).

This chain links TRBV7-6 with TRBJ2-2, with a weak D call TRBD2 (7 bases). Trimming removed 5 bases from V and 2 bases from J, with 18 bases in between. From germline, CDR1 is SGHVS and CDR2 FNYEAQ. The CDR3 contains 17 residues. This CDR3 reads CASSLPQGRENTGELFF. Here the CDR3 DNA reads TGTGCCAGCAGCCTCCCTCAGGGGAGGGAAAACACCGGGGAGCTGTTTTTT.

The rearrangement links TRBV6-5 to TRBJ1-5; no definite D call. Per the germline V gene, CDR1 is MNHEY and CDR2 is SVGAGI. V was pared by 8 bases and J by 2 bases, with 16 bases between. The CDR3 loop spans 15 amino acids. The CDR3 DNA reads TGTGCCAGCTCCCCCGAGGCCGAGGGCAATCAGCCCCAGCATTTT. This sequence encodes CASSPEAEGNQPQHF.

The rearrangement joins TRBV7-2 to TRBJ2-1, with TRBD1 identical over 7 bases. V was clipped by 5 bases and J by 0 bases; unmatched bases: 4. The germline gives CDR1 SGHTA, CDR2 FQGNSA. The CDR3 runs to 15 residues. The DNA of the CDR3 is TGTGCCAGCAGCCCCTGGGACAGCTCCTACAATGAGCAGTTCTTC. Translation gives CASSPWDSSYNEQFF.

The V call is TRBV19, the J call TRBJ2-1; D could derive from TRBD1 or TRBD2 (5 bases each). V was clipped by 1 base and J by 9 bases, with 16 bases between them. Germline lookup yields CDR1 LNHDA and CDR2 SQIVND (reference sequence). This CDR3 is 15 amino acids long. The DNA of the CDR3 is TGTGCCAGTAGTATAGGTTCTCCGTTAGGGACTGAGCAGTTCTTC. Translating gives CASSIGSPLGTEQFF.

The chain uses TRBV7-9 and TRBJ1-1; tentative D call: TRBD1 (5 bases). Trimming shortened V by 2 bases and J by 2 bases, and 12 bases separated the two germline ends. CDR3 length: 15 amino acids. Looked up from germline, CDR1 is SEHNR and CDR2 is FQNEAQ (reference sequence). CDR3 region: CASSLMGGDNTEAFF. CDR3 DNA: TGTGCCAGCAGCTTAATGGGGGGAGATAACACTGAAGCTTTCTTT.

Details on this clone: The sample carries other DNA sequences with the same CDR3. CDR3 DNA sequence: TGTGCCAGCTCTTGGGACAGCTACGAGCAGTACTTC. Protein: CASSWDSYEQYF. The chain employs TRBV5-4 and TRBJ2-7; 7 nucleotides align to TRBD1. V lost 7 bases, J lost 3 bases, and 4 bases stayed unmatched. This CDR3 comprises 12 residues. CDR1 SGHNT and CDR2 YYREEE come from the germline V gene (reference sequence).

The chain is built from TRBV29-1 and TRBJ2-7; 10 bases fit TRBD1. Germline V gene data show CDR1 as SQVTM and CDR2 as ANQGSEA. V lost 5 bases, J lost 3 bases, and 7 bases stayed unmatched. The CDR3 sequence is 14 residues long. CDR3 loop: CSVLVDRGNYEQYF. DNA of the CDR3: TGCAGCGTTTTGGTGGACAGGGGGAACTACGAGCAGTACTTC.

The gene calls are TRBV9 and TRBJ2-3; D remains unclear. The CDR3 contains 13 residues. Deletions cut 0 bases from V and 5 bases from J, with 7 bases between. Germline V gene sequence: CDR1 SGDLS, CDR2 YYNGEE. DNA for the CDR3: TGTGCCAGCAGCGTAGTCGAGATAGATACGCAGTATTTT. Translated: CASSVVEIDTQYF.

V and J are TRBV14 and TRBJ2-5, with D possibly being TRBD1 or TRBD2 (5 bases each). The germline V gene encodes CDR1 SGHDN and CDR2 FVKESK. Trimming removed 6 bases at V and 6 bases at J, with 14 bases between. This CDR3 comprises 13 residues. For the CDR3, the DNA is TGTGCCAGCAGAGACTCGGGACGGCAGACCCAGTACTTC. Protein: CASRDSGRQTQYF.

DNA of the CDR3: TGTGCCATCCCGACCGGGACAGGGGGCGATGAGCAGTTCTTC. Translation: CAIPTGTGGDEQFF. This chain links TRBV5-4 with TRBJ2-1, with 12 bases identical to TRBD1. V was pared by 9 bases and J by 8 bases, with 9 bases of the junction left unmatched. Germline assignment: CDR1 SGHNT and CDR2 YYREEE (reference sequence). The CDR3 totals 14 residues.

In nucleotides, the CDR3 is TGTGCCTGGAGGGACACCTCCAGCACTGAAGCTTTCTTT. The encoded protein is CAWRDTSSTEAFF. V is TRBV30 and J is TRBJ1-1, with D possibly TRBD1 on 5 matching bases. The ends were cut back, 3 bases at V and 4 bases at J, with 12 bases in the middle. Germline CDR1 GTSNPN, CDR2 SVGIG (reference sequence). CDR3 length equals 13 residues.

This chain links TRBV6-5 with TRBJ1-4; maybe TRBD1 (5 bases). The CDR3 loop spans 13 amino acids. Germline loops: CDR1 MNHEY, CDR2 SVGAGI. Trimming took 5 bases from V and 5 from J, leaving 9 bases between them. CDR3 sequence (DNA): TGTGCCAGCAGTCCAGGGAGAAATGAAAAACTGTTTTTT. As protein: CASSPGRNEKLFF.

This sequence joins TRBV5-6 and TRBJ2-3; weak D call: TRBD2 (6 bases). Germline V lookup: CDR1 SGHDT, CDR2 YYEEEE. Trimming removed 4 bases at V and 6 bases at J, with 18 bases between. This CDR3 is 15 amino acids long. Here the CDR3 reads CASSPGTSSSDTQYF. The CDR3 nucleotides read TGTGCCAGCAGCCCCGGGACTTCGTCGAGTGATACGCAGTATTTT.

The V call is TRBV19, the J call TRBJ2-3; the D gene is possibly TRBD2 (5 bases). Trimming left V 0 bases short and J 5 bases short, with 12 bases between. Germline V CDR1 and CDR2: LNHDA, SQIVND (reference sequence). The CDR3 contains 15 residues. The CDR3 nucleotides read TGTGCCAGTAGTATAGATTCCCTAGCCAGAGATACGCAGTATTTT. Protein sequence: CASSIDSLARDTQYF.

V is TRBV19 and J is TRBJ1-3, with D maybe TRBD1 (5 bases). V lost 10 bases to trimming and J lost 4 bases, with 8 bases between them. The CDR3 covers 11 residues. Germline V CDR1 and CDR2: LNHDA, SQIVND (reference sequence). CDR3: CATWDGNTIYF. CDR3 sequence (DNA): TGTGCCACTTGGGACGGAAACACCATATATTTT. Supplemented by reference TRBV19 and TRBJ1-3, the full variable domain reads DGGITQSPKYLFRKEGQNVTLSCEQNLNHDAMYWYRQDPGQGLRLIYYSQIVNDFQKGDIAEGYSVSREKKESFPLTVTSAQKNPTAFYLCATWDGNTIYFGEGSWLTVV.

The rearrangement links TRBV18 to TRBJ2-3, with 10 bases fitting TRBD2. Germline CDR1 is KGHSH and CDR2 is LQKENI. Trimming took 3 bases from V and 5 from J; bases not matched to a gene: 8. This CDR3 contains 16 residues. The CDR3 nucleotides read TGTGCCAGCTCACCCCAAGGGGGACTAGCGCGAGATACGCAGTATTTT. Amino acids: CASSPQGGLARDTQYF.

V is TRBV28 and J is TRBJ2-3, with D possibly being TRBD2 (5 bases). The germline V and J ends were trimmed by 6 bases and 2 bases, with 15 bases remaining between them. The germline CDR1 and CDR2 sequences are MDHEN and SYDVKM. The CDR3 sequence is 15 residues long. CDR3 amino acids: CASREGPPVTDTQYF. The CDR3 coding sequence is TGTGCCAGCAGAGAGGGCCCGCCGGTCACAGATACGCAGTATTTT. Complete variable domain (other parts from reference TRBV28 and TRBJ2-3): DVKVTQSSRYLVKRTGEKVFLECVQDMDHENMFWYRQDPGLGLRLIYFSYDVKMKEKGDIPEGYSVSREKKERFSLILESASTNQTSMYLCASREGPPVTDTQYFGPGTRLTVL.

This clone has more than one count but fewer than ten. J is TRBJ1-5 and V is TRBV18; weak D call: TRBD1 (5 bases). V was shortened by 3 bases and J by 1 base, with 7 bases between the two germline ends. CDR3 length: 14 residues. Germline loops: CDR1 KGHSH, CDR2 LQKENI. For the CDR3, the DNA is TGTGCCAGCTCACCGGGACGGAGCAATCAGCCCCAGCATTTT. Translated, it gives CASSPGRSNQPQHF.

J is TRBJ2-7 and V is TRBV18, with TRBD1 identical over 7 bases. The J segment lost 5 bases and the V segment lost 3 bases, leaving 7 bases of the junction unmatched. CDR1 KGHSH and CDR2 LQKENI come from the germline V gene. There are 14 residues in the CDR3. For the CDR3, the DNA is TGTGCCAGCTCACCGAAGACAGGGCTCGACGAGCAGTACTTC. It yields the protein CASSPKTGLDEQYF. The entire variable domain, with the rest obtained from reference TRBV18 and TRBJ2-7, is as follows: NAGVMQNPRHLVRRRGQEARLRCSPMKGHSHVYWYRQLPEEGLKFMVYLQKENIIDESGMPKERFSAEFPKEGPSILRIQQVVRGDSAAYFCASSPKTGLDEQYFGPGTRLTVT.

The genes are TRBV5-1 and TRBJ1-1; D may be TRBD1 (6 bases). V was pared by 4 bases and J by 4 bases, with 17 bases between. The CDR3 length is 15 residues. Per germline, CDR1 SGHRS and CDR2 YFSETQ. The CDR3 DNA follows: TGCGCCAGCAGCCCTGGGGGGGGGCTGAGCACTGAAGCTTTCTTT. Its translation: CASSPGGGLSTEAFF.

The chain joins TRBV4-1 to TRBJ2-7; no firm D call. This CDR3 comprises 16 residues. Germline CDR1 is MGHRA and CDR2 is YSYEKL. The V end was cut by 4 bases, the J end by 0 bases, with 16 bases between. The DNA of the CDR3 is TGCGCCAGCAGCCCACAAGGGTATTCGAACTCCTACGAGCAGTACTTC. Translated: CASSPQGYSNSYEQYF.

The CDR3 is CASSHLGSTPDTQYF. The CDR3 DNA sequence: TGTGCCAGCAGCCACTTGGGGAGCACCCCAGATACGCAGTATTTT. The V and J genes are TRBV3-1 (or the pseudogene TRBV3-2) and TRBJ2-3; D is possibly TRBD2 (5 bases). CDR3 size: 15 residues. V shed 3 bases and J shed 4 bases, with 14 bases lying between them. The germline V gene encodes CDR1 LGHDT and CDR2 YNNKEL (reference sequence).

The rearrangement uses TRBV24-1 and TRBJ2-3, with TRBD1 identical over 11 bases. CDR1 and CDR2 from the germline V gene are KGHDR and SFDVKD. The CDR3 extends over 16 amino acids. Trimming at V came to 0 bases and at J to 7 bases, leaving 5 bases not matched to a gene. The CDR3 sequence is CATSDLGTGGIHTQYF. The CDR3 nucleotides read TGTGCCACCAGTGATTTGGGGACAGGGGGAATTCATACGCAGTATTTT.

The chain carries TRBV28 and TRBJ1-5; D not resolved. Germline CDR1 reads MDHEN; CDR2 reads SYDVKM. The CDR3 is made up of 13 amino acids. V lost 2 bases and J lost 6, with 8 bases in between. This chain's CDR3 is CASSLMSGQPQHF. For the CDR3, the DNA is TGTGCCAGCAGTTTAATGAGCGGTCAGCCCCAGCATTTT.

The chain carries TRBV28 and TRBJ1-4; D is possibly TRBD1 (5 bases). Germline CDR1 reads MDHEN; CDR2 reads SYDVKM. This CDR3 region has 14 residues. V lost 2 bases and J 2 bases, leaving 6 bases between the germline ends. In nucleotides, the CDR3 is TGTGCCAGCAGTTTAGAGGGGACTAATGAAAAACTGTTTTTT. Translation gives CASSLEGTNEKLFF.

The chain employs TRBV5-6 and TRBJ2-7; 9 bases align to TRBD2. Germline lookup yields CDR1 SGHDT and CDR2 YYEEEE. The CDR3 is 14 amino acids. V shed 5 bases, J shed 6 bases, and the junction held 9 bases outside the gene matches. CDR3 sequence reads: CASRSGTSSLEQYF. The CDR3 DNA sequence: TGTGCCAGCAGGTCCGGGACTAGCTCTCTCGAGCAGTACTTC.

V gene TRBV10-3 combines with J gene TRBJ2-7; a weak D match, TRBD1 (5 bases). CDR3 size: 13 residues. V shed 4 bases and J shed 0 bases, with 7 bases lying between them. CDR1 is ENHRY, CDR2 SYGVKD, per germline. CDR3 nucleotides: TGTGCCATCAGTGGCACAGGCTCCTACGAGCAGTACTTC. Its translation: CAISGTGSYEQYF.